One sample yielded the 8 T cell receptor beta chains listed below, sequenced in a study of blood T cell repertoires in COVID-19 (dated by TCRdb to the early 2020s). The library relied on the immunoSEQ multiplex PCR assay. In TCRdb, the immuneACCESS table is reduced to in-frame sequences with V and J assigned. These tables do not hold every clone; where another copy was compared, an unresolved V gene accounts for under half, and the others remain unexplained. The sample profile shows some 76,000 clones; approximately 89% of them were found once. The ten largest make up under 6% of the sample. Input material: peripheral blood. These receptors came from a human donor in a cohort sampled during active COVID-19.

The V and J genes are TRBV24-1 and TRBJ2-1; 7 positions agree with TRBD2. The germline V gene encodes CDR1 KGHDR and CDR2 SFDVKD. The CDR3 length is 15 residues. Trimming cost V 4 bases and J 10 bases; bases outside gene matches: 12. The CDR3 is CATSDGEGSYPEQFF. The CDR3 nucleotides are TGTGCCACCAGTGACGGGGAGGGCTCCTACCCCGAGCAGTTCTTC.

Written as DNA, the CDR3 is TGTGCCAGCAGCACTCCGGTAGGACTAGCGGGGGGAAGATCCTACGAGCAGTACTTC. Translation gives CASSTPVGLAGGRSYEQYF. The V gene is TRBV7-3, the J gene TRBJ2-7; 14 bases fit TRBD2. Germline V gene lookup returns CDR1 SGHTA and CDR2 FQGTGA. The CDR3 extends over 19 amino acids. The V gene end was trimmed by 5 bases and the J gene end by 1 base; junction bases not matched to a gene: 13.

The V and J genes are TRBV3-1 (or the pseudogene TRBV3-2) and TRBJ2-5; tentatively, D is TRBD1 (5 bases). The V and J ends lost 1 base and 2 bases respectively, with 8 bases between them. The germline V gene has CDR1 LGHDT and CDR2 YNNKEL (reference sequence). This CDR3 spans 14 amino acids. The CDR3 DNA reads as TGTGCCAGCAGCCAAGCTAGGACACAAGAGACCCAGTACTTC. Protein: CASSQARTQETQYF.

The chain has TRBV6-5 and TRBJ1-4, with a possible D match to TRBD1 (5 bases). Germline values: CDR1 MNHEY, CDR2 SVGAGI. The V and J ends lost 6 bases and 4 bases respectively, with 6 bases between them. The CDR3 is made up of 12 amino acids. CDR3 nucleotide sequence: TGTGCCAGCAGCCAGGGTAATGAAAAACTGTTTTTT. Translation gives CASSQGNEKLFF.

The chain links TRBV19 to TRBJ1-2, with a possible D match to TRBD1 (5 bases). The germline V gene has CDR1 LNHDA and CDR2 SQIVND (reference sequence). V lost 3 bases and J lost 4, with 24 bases in between. The CDR3 runs to 18 residues. The CDR3: CASSINGQGAYISYGYTF. DNA for the CDR3: TGTGCCAGTAGTATCAACGGACAAGGGGCTTATATTAGCTATGGCTACACCTTC.

The chain has TRBV2 and TRBJ2-1; TRBD2 aligns across 10 bases. CDR3 size: 14 residues. Germline V gives CDR1 SNHLY, CDR2 FYNNEI. V was clipped by 5 bases and J by 5 bases; unmatched bases: 3. The CDR3 loop reads CASSLAGDHNEQFF. CDR3 sequence (DNA): TGTGCCAGCAGTCTAGCGGGGGATCACAATGAGCAGTTCTTC.

The rearrangement links TRBV5-1 to TRBJ2-1; a possible D gene is TRBD2 (5 bases). Trimming took off 7 bases at V and 5 bases at J, with 16 bases between the two ends. The V gene's germline CDR1 is SGHRS and CDR2 YFSETQ. This CDR3 comprises 14 residues. In nucleotides, the CDR3 is TGCGCCAGCTGCGACTACTCCGGGGACAATGAGCAGTTCTTC. It translates to CASCDYSGDNEQFF.

The V call is TRBV19, the J call TRBJ1-5, with no clear D. V lost 5 bases and J 9 bases, leaving 23 bases between the germline ends. CDR3 length equals 16 residues. Germline CDR1 reads LNHDA; CDR2 reads SQIVND (reference sequence). The CDR3 protein is CASSGRPTEGRSPQHF. For the CDR3, the DNA is TGTGCCAGTAGTGGAAGACCGACTGAAGGGAGGTCGCCCCAGCATTTT.